These 24 T cell receptor beta chains were sequenced from one sample in a study of T cell responses to AZD1222 COVID-19 vaccine. Method: immunoSEQ multiplex PCR; TCRdb's copy keeps in-frame clones and lacks some. The sample records around 120,000 clones, roughly 90% being singletons. Here the sequenced sample was peripheral blood, taken on day 0 of AZD1222 vaccination. Receptors were obtained from an adult in good health.

The CDR3 region has the DNA TGTGCCAGCACCTGGAAGGACGGGGAGCTGTTTTTT. This encodes CASTWKDGELFF. The V and J genes are TRBV6-5 and TRBJ2-2; the D is unclear. Germline-derived CDR1 and CDR2 are MNHEY and SVGAGI. This CDR3 is 12 amino acids long. V was pared by 7 bases and J by 7 bases, with 10 bases between.

The V call is TRBV19, the J call TRBJ2-2, with 9 bases lining up with TRBD1. Germline V gene sequence: CDR1 LNHDA, CDR2 SQIVND (reference sequence). The CDR3 totals 16 residues. With V trimmed by 4 bases and J by 4 bases, 7 bases remained unmatched. This CDR3 reads CASSTQGQGTTGELFF. The CDR3 nucleotides read TGTGCCAGTAGTACACAGGGACAGGGAACCACCGGGGAGCTGTTTTTT.

This chain connects TRBV14 to TRBJ1-1, with D possibly matching TRBD1 (6 bases). Trimming took 2 bases from V and 2 from J, leaving 12 bases between them. This CDR3 region has 15 residues. The germline V gene has CDR1 SGHDN and CDR2 FVKESK. CDR3 in amino acids: CASSQLTGLNTEAFF. CDR3 nucleotides: TGTGCCAGCAGCCAATTGACAGGATTAAACACTGAAGCTTTCTTT.

The chain carries TRBV7-3 and TRBJ2-6, with no clear D. Germline V lookup: CDR1 SGHTA, CDR2 FQGTGA. V was shortened by 5 bases and J by 0 bases, with 11 bases between the two germline ends. This CDR3 is built from 16 residues. CDR3 sequence reads: CASSPQGNSGANVLTF. CDR3 DNA sequence: TGTGCCAGCAGCCCCCAAGGCAACTCTGGGGCCAACGTCCTGACTTTC.

The chain uses TRBV2 and TRBJ1-4; D remains unclear. The germline V and J ends were trimmed by 3 bases and 7 bases, with 12 bases remaining between them. This CDR3 is 14 amino acids long. Germline V gene data show CDR1 as SNHLY and CDR2 as FYNNEI. In DNA, the CDR3 is TGTGCCAGCAGTGAGTGGTCCGTGTCTGAAAAACTGTTTTTT. Translation gives CASSEWSVSEKLFF. Supplemented by reference TRBV2 and TRBJ1-4, the full variable domain reads EPEVTQTPSHQVTQMGQEVILRCVPISNHLYFYWYRQILGQKVEFLVSFYNNEISEKSEIFDDQFSVERPDGSNFTLKIRSTKLEDSAMYFCASSEWSVSEKLFFGSGTQLSVL.

V and J are TRBV15 and TRBJ2-1, with no clear D. The germline V gene encodes CDR1 LNHNV and CDR2 YYDKDF (reference sequence). The CDR3 extends over 11 amino acids. V lost 5 bases and J lost 10, with 9 bases in between. The CDR3 protein is CATSAAIEQFF. CDR3 DNA: TGTGCCACCAGCGCGGCTATAGAGCAGTTCTTC.

This clone was seen more than once but under ten times. V and J are TRBV28 and TRBJ2-7; either TRBD1 or TRBD2 may fit D (5 bases each). The CDR3 covers 16 residues. In germline, CDR1 is MDHEN, CDR2 SYDVKM. Trimming took off 6 bases at V and 2 bases at J, with 20 bases between the two ends. The CDR3 DNA follows: TGTGCCAGCAGGGGGACGGGTTCGGGAACTCCCTACGAGCAGTACTTC. Its protein is CASRGTGSGTPYEQYF. Together with reference TRBV28 and TRBJ2-7, the CDR3 gives the full variable domain: DVKVTQSSRYLVKRTGEKVFLECVQDMDHENMFWYRQDPGLGLRLIYFSYDVKMKEKGDIPEGYSVSREKKERFSLILESASTNQTSMYLCASRGTGSGTPYEQYFGPGTRLTVT.

The J gene is TRBJ2-5, the V gene TRBV25-1, with D uncertain. V dropped 2 bases and J dropped 5 bases, with 18 bases sitting between them. There are 16 residues in the CDR3. Germline V CDR1 and CDR2: MGHDK, SYGVNS. CDR3: CASSEIRRRSLETQYF. The CDR3 DNA reads as TGTGCCAGCAGTGAAATTCGACGACGGAGTCTGGAGACCCAGTACTTC. The full variable domain, with the rest looked up from reference TRBV25-1 and TRBJ2-5, is EADIYQTPRYLVIGTGKKITLECSQTMGHDKMYWYQQDPGMELHLIHYSYGVNSTEKGDLSSESTVSRIRTEHFPLTLESARPSHTSQYLCASSEIRRRSLETQYFGPGTRLLVL.

The chain employs TRBV28 and TRBJ2-3; 11 bases line up with TRBD2. Germline CDR1 MDHEN, CDR2 SYDVKM. The CDR3 is made up of 16 amino acids. The V and J ends lost 5 bases and 5 bases, in that order; junction bases with no gene match: 9. CDR3: CASSALSGRGRDTQYF. The CDR3 region has the DNA TGTGCCAGCAGTGCCCTTAGCGGGAGGGGTCGAGATACGCAGTATTTT. Together with reference TRBV28 and TRBJ2-3, the CDR3 gives the full variable domain: DVKVTQSSRYLVKRTGEKVFLECVQDMDHENMFWYRQDPGLGLRLIYFSYDVKMKEKGDIPEGYSVSREKKERFSLILESASTNQTSMYLCASSALSGRGRDTQYFGPGTRLTVL.

This chain joins TRBV21-1 and TRBJ1-1. TRBV21-1 is a listed pseudogene. This CDR3 contains 16 residues. The CDR3 here is CASSKGGGWRNTEAFF. The CDR3 DNA sequence: TGTGCCAGCAGCAAAGGGGGGGGCTGGAGGAACACTGAAGCTTTCTTT.

The chain carries TRBV28 and TRBJ1-2, with D uncertain. V was shortened by 8 bases and J by 1 base, with 11 bases between the two germline ends. The germline V gene has CDR1 MDHEN and CDR2 SYDVKM. The CDR3 has 13 amino acids. In DNA, the CDR3 is TGTGCCAGCGGAACGGGGAATAACTATGGCTACACCTTC. The encoded protein is CASGTGNNYGYTF.

The chain is built from TRBV19 and TRBJ1-4; D call uncertain. V was clipped by 6 bases and J by 7 bases, with 15 bases between them. Looked up from germline, CDR1 is LNHDA and CDR2 is SQIVND (reference sequence). This CDR3 is 14 amino acids long. The CDR3 DNA sequence: TGTGCCAGTAGCCGGACCGGTCTTGGTGAAAAACTGTTTTTT. It codes for CASSRTGLGEKLFF.

The gene calls are TRBV3-1 (or the pseudogene TRBV3-2) and TRBJ1-2; D is possibly TRBD1 (5 bases). V was shortened by 2 bases and J by 8 bases, with 9 bases between the two germline ends. The CDR3 consists of 12 residues. Germline values: CDR1 LGHDT, CDR2 YNNKEL (reference sequence). CDR3 protein: CASSQWRGGYTF. CDR3 DNA: TGTGCCAGCAGCCAATGGCGGGGGGGCTACACCTTC.

The chain combines TRBV10-3 with TRBJ2-7; 8 bases line up with TRBD1. The CDR3 length is 14 residues. Per the germline V gene, CDR1 is ENHRY and CDR2 is SYGVKD. V was clipped by 6 bases and J by 2 bases; unmatched bases: 6. The CDR3 region has the DNA TGTGCCATCAGGCCGGGACAGGAGACCTACGAGCAGTACTTC. Its translation is CAIRPGQETYEQYF.

This chain uses TRBV13 with TRBJ2-7; TRBD1 aligns across 7 bases. Germline trimming cut 6 bases from V and 1 base from J; bases unmatched to any gene: 9. The CDR3 covers 15 residues. Germline-derived CDR1 and CDR2 are PRHDT and FYEKMQ (reference sequence). The CDR3 DNA reads TGTGCCAGCAGACTTACGGGACAGCCTTCCTACGAGCAGTACTTC. This encodes CASRLTGQPSYEQYF.

V usage is TRBV21-1 and J usage is TRBJ1-1; TRBD1 is the table's D call and was not checked against the DNA. TRBV21-1 constitutes a pseudogene. The CDR3 loop spans 15 amino acids. CDR3 residues: CATLECRGLDTEAFF. The CDR3 DNA reads as TGTGCCACCCTTGAGTGCAGGGGTCTAGACACTGAAGCTTTCTTT.

CDR3 sequence: CASSLDPAGVQETQYF. CDR3 DNA sequence: TGCGCCAGCAGCTTGGATCCAGCGGGGGTACAAGAGACCCAGTACTTC. This chain links TRBV5-1 with TRBJ2-5, with 8 nucleotides matching TRBD2. In germline, CDR1 is SGHRS, CDR2 YFSETQ. CDR3 length: 16 amino acids. V gave up 0 bases and J gave up 2 bases; unmatched junction bases: 6. The full variable domain, rest sourced from reference TRBV5-1 and TRBJ2-5, is KAGVTQTPRYLIKTRGQQVTLSCSPISGHRSVSWYQQTPGQGLQFLFEYFSETQRNKGNFPGRFSGRQFSNSRSEMNVSTLELGDSALYLCASSLDPAGVQETQYFGPGTRLLVL.

The chain combines TRBV13 with TRBJ2-5, with 9 bases lining up with TRBD2. V trimming: 4 bases; J trimming: 5 bases; junction bases outside the gene matches: 11. Germline V gene sequence: CDR1 PRHDT, CDR2 FYEKMQ (reference sequence). The CDR3 is made up of 16 amino acids. The CDR3 DNA is TGTGCCAGCAGCTCTGGGGGCGGGAGGGCCGCGGAGACCCAGTACTTC. Residues: CASSSGGGRAAETQYF.

The V call is TRBV4-1, the J call TRBJ1-1, with 8 bases fitting TRBD1. Looked up from germline, CDR1 is MGHRA and CDR2 is YSYEKL. The CDR3 contains 16 residues. The trim removed 2 bases at V and 4 bases at J, leaving 9 bases unmatched. CDR3 region: CASSQPLDRGGTEAFF. CDR3 DNA sequence: TGCGCCAGCAGCCAACCCCTTGACAGGGGAGGCACTGAAGCTTTCTTT.

The genes are TRBV2 and TRBJ2-7; 7 bases match TRBD1. J lost 4 bases, V lost 2 bases, and 2 bases had no gene match. CDR1 is SNHLY and CDR2 is FYNNEI in the germline V gene. This CDR3 contains 13 residues. CDR3 nucleotide sequence: TGTGCCAGCAGTGAAATGACAGGGTACGAGCAGTACTTC. Translating it yields CASSEMTGYEQYF.

This clone turned up a few times. The J gene is TRBJ2-7, the V gene TRBV28; 7 bases map to TRBD1. Germline assignment: CDR1 MDHEN and CDR2 SYDVKM. J gave up 7 bases and V 7 bases, and 13 bases lay outside the gene matches. The length of the CDR3 is 14 residues. The CDR3: CASTKPGGVGEQYF. CDR3 nucleotide sequence: TGTGCCAGCACCAAACCAGGGGGAGTGGGGGAGCAGTACTTC.

The rearrangement links TRBV19 to TRBJ1-5; no reliable D call. CDR1 is LNHDA and CDR2 is SQIVND in the germline V gene (reference sequence). V dropped 4 bases and J dropped 7 bases, with 11 bases sitting between them. The CDR3 runs 13 residues. This chain's CDR3 is CASSSVREQPQHF. The CDR3, as DNA: TGTGCCAGTAGTAGCGTACGGGAGCAGCCCCAGCATTTT.

This sequence joins TRBV18 and TRBJ2-7; 7 bases line up with TRBD1. Germline V gives CDR1 KGHSH, CDR2 LQKENI. V trimming: 3 bases; J trimming: 5 bases; junction bases outside the gene matches: 7. The CDR3 contains 14 residues. CDR3 amino acids: CASSPTTGNHEQYF. CDR3 DNA sequence: TGTGCCAGCTCACCGACGACAGGGAACCACGAGCAGTACTTC.

This chain joins TRBV6-6 and TRBJ1-5, with D possibly matching TRBD1 (5 bases). The germline gives CDR1 MNHNY, CDR2 SVGAGI (reference sequence). The V gene lost 7 bases and the J gene lost 5 bases, with 18 bases spanning the gap. The CDR3 has 15 residues. The CDR3 loop reads CASTQRSGGDQPQHF. CDR3 nucleotides: TGTGCCAGCACCCAAAGAAGTGGGGGGGATCAGCCCCAGCATTTT.